Following are 5 T cell receptor beta chains from one sample sequenced in a study of regulatory T cells in long-lasting Graves disease. Sequencing libraries for TCR beta were prepared with iRepertoire HTBI primers and Arm-PCR of CDR3 regions. TCRdb re-called the multiplex PCR reads with MiXCR, one entry per CDR3 protein. Among 350,000 to 550,000 distinct CDR3 sequences, roughly 15% were seen once, and the ten largest hold less than 30%. The time point: newly diagnosed GD, antithyroid drugs for less than 3 months. Researchers made the TCR library from RNA that was extracted from PBMCs. The sample also formed part of further work on T cells in Graves' hyperthyroidism and ophthalmopathy.

The material was peripheral blood mononuclear cells (PBMCs), obtained at new diagnosis, from a patient treated with antithyroid drugs. The source of these receptors is a woman between 18 and 29 years old with Graves disease.

This clonotype was seen many times. The chain couples TRBV30 to TRBJ1-2; D is undetermined. This CDR3 has 14 residues. Germline CDR1 is GTSNPN and CDR2 is SVGIG (reference sequence). V was pared by 0 bases and J by 1 base, with 9 bases between. CDR3 in DNA: TGTGCCTGGAGTGTATCTCGGAGTAACTATGGCTACACCTTC. Translation gives CAWSVSRSNYGYTF.

The chain is built from TRBV29-1 and TRBJ2-1, with unresolved D. Deletions cut 5 bases from V and 4 bases from J, with 21 bases between. Looked up from germline, CDR1 is SQVTM and CDR2 is ANQGSEA. The CDR3 contains 16 residues. The CDR3 protein is CSVLGQAIFGYNEQFF. Written as DNA, the CDR3 is TGCAGCGTTTTGGGCCAGGCCATCTTTGGATACAATGAGCAGTTCTTC.

Many counts were recorded for this clonotype. The chain recombines TRBV11-2 with TRBJ2-1; 10 bases are a match to TRBD1. J was trimmed by 2 bases and V by 1 base; bases with no gene match: 2. The CDR3 has 16 amino acids. CDR1 and CDR2 from the germline V gene are SGHAT and FQNNGV. The CDR3 loop reads CASSLGTGGPYNEQFF. In DNA form, the CDR3 reads TGTGCCAGCAGCTTAGGGACAGGGGGTCCCTACAATGAGCAGTTCTTC.

The CDR3, as DNA: TGTGCCATCGGCGGCGGGTTGGGCACAGATACGCAGTATTTT. Its protein product is CAIGGGLGTDTQYF. The V gene is TRBV10-3, the J gene TRBJ2-3; D is possibly TRBD2 (5 bases). The germline V gene encodes CDR1 ENHRY and CDR2 SYGVKD. The CDR3 totals 14 residues. V was cut by 8 bases and J by 1 base, with 13 bases left in between.

This clonotype was seen repeatedly, ten times or more. This chain links TRBV29-1 with TRBJ2-1; 10 bases map to TRBD2. V gave up 5 bases and J gave up 0 bases; unmatched junction bases: 4. The germline CDR1 and CDR2 sequences are SQVTM and ANQGSEA. The length of the CDR3 is 15 residues. CDR3 DNA sequence: TGCAGCGTTCTGGCTAGCGGGAGCTCCTACAATGAGCAGTTCTTC. This translates into CSVLASGSSYNEQFF.